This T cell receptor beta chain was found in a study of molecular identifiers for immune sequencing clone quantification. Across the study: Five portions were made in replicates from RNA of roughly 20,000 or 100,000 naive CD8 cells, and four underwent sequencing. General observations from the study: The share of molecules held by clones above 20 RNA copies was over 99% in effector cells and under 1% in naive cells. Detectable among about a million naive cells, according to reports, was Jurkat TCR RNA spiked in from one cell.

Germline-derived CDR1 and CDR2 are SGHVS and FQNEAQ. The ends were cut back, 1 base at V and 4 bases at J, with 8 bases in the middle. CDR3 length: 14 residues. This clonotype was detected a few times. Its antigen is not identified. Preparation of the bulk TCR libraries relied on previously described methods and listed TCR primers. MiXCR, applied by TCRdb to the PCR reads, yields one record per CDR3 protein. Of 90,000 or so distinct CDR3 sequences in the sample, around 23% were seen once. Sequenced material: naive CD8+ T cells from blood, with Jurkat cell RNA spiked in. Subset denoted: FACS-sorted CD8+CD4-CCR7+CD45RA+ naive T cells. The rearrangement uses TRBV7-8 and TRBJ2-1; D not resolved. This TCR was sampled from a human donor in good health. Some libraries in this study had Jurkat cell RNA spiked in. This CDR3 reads CASSLVFLYNEQFF. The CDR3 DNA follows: TGTGCCAGCAGCTTAGTTTTTCTTTACAATGAGCAGTTCTTC.